The source of this T cell receptor (beta chain) is a study of post-analysis software for immune sequencing data. Broader study findings: By F measure, strong co-clustering occurred among samples prepared in the same batch. In multiple sclerosis, normalized Chao1 diversity was significantly below that of controls. Controls showed lower frequencies than patients for a few TRBV segments, and TRBV5-6, TRBV5-1 and TRBV20-1 were among these.

Unique molecular identifiers featured in each of the TCR beta cDNA libraries. TCRdb re-analysed the PCR reads in MiXCR, keeping a single row per CDR3 protein. The sample has fewer than 850,000 distinct CDR3 sequences, around 27% seen once; the top ten hold 0.5% to 0.6%. This clonotype came up a few times. No antigen is known for it. In germline, CDR1 is MDHEN, CDR2 SYDVKM. V gave up 6 bases and J gave up 0 bases, with 8 bases separating them. The CDR3 loop spans 13 amino acids. Specimen: blood. The genes are TRBV28 and TRBJ1-1; D uncertain. This receptor was taken from a girl aged 10-17 years with multiple sclerosis. The DNA for the CDR3 is TGTGCCAGCAGCACAGCAATGAACACTGAAGCTTTCTTT. Protein product: CASSTAMNTEAFF.